Here is one TCR beta chain with its context. Profiled with immunoSEQ multiplex PCR; TCRdb holds only in-frame clones, not every one. This table holds about 34,000 clones, approximately 77% found once. V shed 4 bases, J shed 5 bases, and the junction held 4 bases outside the gene matches. This CDR3 comprises 14 residues. From germline, CDR1 is LNHDA and CDR2 SQIVND (reference sequence). The source of the sample is a study of blood T cell repertoires in COVID-19. The receptor was isolated from a human donor in a cohort sampled during active COVID-19. The chain has TRBV19 and TRBJ1-1, with 10 bases lining up with TRBD1. The material sequenced was peripheral blood. This CDR3 is CASSTDRGGTEAFF. CDR3 coding DNA: TGTGCCAGTAGTACGGACAGGGGGGGGACTGAAGCTTTCTTT.